The 27 T cell receptor beta chains below all came from one sample that was sequenced in a study of OX40 agonist ivuxolimab in advanced cancers. The library came from the immunoSEQ multiplex PCR assay. Not all clones reach the TCRdb copy of this immuneACCESS table, which keeps in-frame sequences only. Checked studies attribute under half of the gap to unresolved V genes and leave the rest unexplained. The sample has 67,000 or so clones on record, about 86% of them singletons. 0.85% to 1.4% of the sample goes to the ten largest clones. The source material was CD4+ or CD8+ T cells sorted from blood, sampled in a trial of the OX40 agonist ivuxolimab. These receptors all stem from an adult with an advanced solid tumor such as melanoma, head and neck, liver or kidney cancer.

The chain has TRBV4-3 and TRBJ2-1; 14 bases line up with TRBD2. Trimming removed 1 base from V and 6 bases from J; junction bases left unmatched: 8. Germline V gene sequence: CDR1 LGHNA, CDR2 YSLEER. The CDR3 runs to 18 residues. The CDR3 DNA is TGCGCCAGCAGCCAAGGACTAGCGGGAGGGAAGGGGGGCAATGAGCAGTTCTTC. Protein: CASSQGLAGGKGGNEQFF.

This sequence joins TRBV30 and TRBJ2-3; the D gene is possibly TRBD1 (6 bases). This CDR3 has 14 amino acids. Trimming shortened V by 4 bases and J by 5 bases, and 16 bases separated the two germline ends. The V gene's germline CDR1 is GTSNPN and CDR2 SVGIG (reference sequence). CDR3 in DNA: TGTGCCTGGACCCGACGATCCAGGGGAGATACGCAGTATTTT. This sequence encodes CAWTRRSRGDTQYF.

This sequence joins TRBV7-2 and TRBJ1-5; 7 bases are shared with TRBD1. Germline assignment: CDR1 SGHTA and CDR2 FQGNSA. Trimming at V came to 2 bases and at J to 4 bases, leaving 5 bases not matched to a gene. This CDR3 comprises 15 residues. The CDR3 reads CASSLIPGQNQPQHF. The CDR3 nucleotides are TGTGCCAGCAGCTTAATTCCGGGACAGAATCAGCCCCAGCATTTT.

The gene calls are TRBV7-2 and TRBJ2-2; TRBD1 matches 7 bases. The ends lost 5 bases at V and 5 bases at J; junction bases unmatched: 2. Germline V gives CDR1 SGHTA, CDR2 FQGNSA. The CDR3 is 13 amino acids. The CDR3 sequence: CASSRQGTGELFF. CDR3 nucleotides: TGTGCCAGCAGCAGACAGGGAACCGGGGAGCTGTTTTTT.

This chain links TRBV28 with TRBJ1-2, with D uncertain. V lost 2 bases and J lost 4, with 8 bases in between. This CDR3 has 13 residues. Looked up from germline, CDR1 is MDHEN and CDR2 is SYDVKM. The CDR3 loop reads CASSLEPFYGYTF. CDR3 nucleotides: TGTGCCAGCAGTTTAGAACCTTTCTATGGCTACACCTTC.

The rearrangement uses TRBV2 and TRBJ2-1; the match to TRBD2 covers 7 bases. J lost 7 bases, V lost 4 bases, and 13 bases had no gene match. This CDR3 is 16 amino acids long. The germline V gene encodes CDR1 SNHLY and CDR2 FYNNEI. In DNA, the CDR3 is TGTGCCAGCAGTGCGGGGCGGCGGGAGTTTGGGAATGAGCAGTTCTTC. Its translation: CASSAGRREFGNEQFF.

The V and J genes are TRBV6-4 and TRBJ1-6; maybe TRBD1 (6 bases). This CDR3 comprises 12 residues. From germline, CDR1 is MRHNA and CDR2 SNTAGT. Trimming took off 8 bases at V and 7 bases at J, with 9 bases between the two ends. CDR3 protein: CASPRGNSPLHF. The CDR3 DNA reads TGTGCCAGCCCCAGGGGAAATTCACCCCTCCACTTT.

The CDR3 loop is CASRTGGYEQFF. The CDR3 nucleotides are TGTGCCAGTAGGACCGGGGGATATGAGCAGTTCTTC. The chain links TRBV19 to TRBJ2-1; D perhaps matches TRBD2 (6 bases). Germline CDR1 is LNHDA and CDR2 is SQIVND (reference sequence). Trimming removed 6 bases at V and 8 bases at J, with 11 bases between. This CDR3 has 12 amino acids.

The chain links TRBV27 to TRBJ2-3; no clear D. This CDR3 spans 14 amino acids. CDR1 is MNHEY and CDR2 is SMNVEV in the germline V gene (reference sequence). Trimming removed 5 bases from V and 5 bases from J, with 14 bases in between. Here the CDR3 DNA reads TGTGCCAGCAGTCCCCGGTGGGCCGGAGATACGCAGTATTTT. Translating it yields CASSPRWAGDTQYF.

The chain has TRBV28 and TRBJ1-5, with 8 bases matching TRBD1. CDR1 MDHEN and CDR2 SYDVKM come from the germline V gene. CDR3 length equals 15 residues. V shed 4 bases and J 7 bases; nucleotides not matched to a gene: 9. Here the CDR3 DNA reads TGTGCCAGCAGTTGGACAGGGAGAGTTGGCCAGCCCCAGCATTTT. This encodes CASSWTGRVGQPQHF.

The CDR3 DNA sequence: TGTGCCAGCAGCGTAAGCCCCTGGGTACAGCAAGACGAGCAGTACTTC. Protein sequence: CASSVSPWVQQDEQYF. V is TRBV9 and J is TRBJ2-7; D not certain. This CDR3 region has 16 residues. Germline V gene data show CDR1 as SGDLS and CDR2 as YYNGEE. V gave up 1 base and J gave up 5 bases, with 19 bases separating them. The full variable domain, its missing parts supplied by reference TRBV9 and TRBJ2-7, is DSGVTQTPKHLITATGQRVTLRCSPRSGDLSVYWYQQSLDQGLQFLIQYYNGEERAKGNILERFSAQQFPDLHSELNLSSLELGDSALYFCASSVSPWVQQDEQYFGPGTRLTVT.

This sequence joins TRBV7-2 and TRBJ2-2; no clear D gene. The CDR3 loop spans 13 amino acids. Trimming removed 5 bases at V and 13 bases at J, with 17 bases between. Germline CDR1 reads SGHTA; CDR2 reads FQGNSA. In DNA, the CDR3 is TGTGCCAGCAGCGCCCACTTCATTGAGGCGCTGTTTTTT. Translation gives CASSAHFIEALFF.

The chain links TRBV7-2 to TRBJ1-5, with D maybe TRBD1 (6 bases). V dropped 4 bases and J dropped 7 bases, with 20 bases sitting between them. The V gene's germline CDR1 is SGHTA and CDR2 FQGNSA. This CDR3 is 16 amino acids long. CDR3 sequence (DNA): TGTGCCAGCAGCTCGGTGGGGGGGCTAATGGCGCAGCCCCAGCATTTT. Residues: CASSSVGGLMAQPQHF.

The chain is built from TRBV6-6 and TRBJ1-3; the match to TRBD1 covers 7 bases. The CDR3 has 14 residues. Unmatched junction bases numbered 5, after V lost 5 bases and J lost 4 bases. Germline V gives CDR1 MNHNY, CDR2 SVGAGI (reference sequence). In DNA, the CDR3 is TGTGCCAGCAGTAAGGGGGCGGTGGGAAACACCATATATTTT. Translation gives CASSKGAVGNTIYF.

This sequence joins TRBV6-6 and TRBJ2-7; 8 bases are shared with TRBD1. The CDR3 has 16 amino acids. The ends lost 5 bases at V and 5 bases at J; junction bases unmatched: 14. The germline CDR1 and CDR2 sequences are MNHNY and SVGAGI (reference sequence). CDR3 protein: CASSPNLDRGRNEQYF. The CDR3 DNA is TGTGCCAGCAGTCCAAACCTAGACAGGGGCCGGAACGAGCAGTACTTC.

A few counts support this clone. The CDR3 loop reads CASSSGEQYF. In DNA form, the CDR3 reads TGTGCCAGCAGCTCGGGCGAGCAGTACTTC. V usage is TRBV7-2 and J usage is TRBJ2-7; D not certain. CDR3 length: 10 residues. CDR1 is SGHTA, CDR2 FQGNSA, per germline. V was clipped by 4 bases and J by 6 bases, with 4 bases between them.

The chain joins TRBV5-1 to TRBJ1-3; 11 nucleotides line up with TRBD1. CDR1 SGHRS and CDR2 YFSETQ come from the germline V gene. CDR3 length: 15 amino acids. The junction had 5 bases not matched to a gene; V was cut back by 5 bases and J by 4 bases. The CDR3 DNA sequence: TGCGCCAGCAGTTCGGACAGGGGGCGAGGAAACACCATATATTTT. This codes for CASSSDRGRGNTIYF.

The rearrangement links TRBV10-3 to TRBJ1-2, with 8 bases matching TRBD1. Germline lookup yields CDR1 ENHRY and CDR2 SYGVKD. Unmatched junction bases numbered 10, after V lost 4 bases and J lost 9 bases. This CDR3 has 14 residues. The CDR3 region is CAISAQDRVESYTF. The CDR3 DNA reads as TGTGCCATCAGTGCCCAGGACAGGGTGGAAAGCTACACCTTC.

The CDR3 sequence: CASSFERYPGTDTQYF. The CDR3 bases are TGTGCCAGCAGCTTTGAGCGCTACCCTGGCACAGATACGCAGTATTTT. This sequence joins TRBV5-4 and TRBJ2-3; no clear D gene. The V gene's germline CDR1 is SGHNT and CDR2 YYREEE (reference sequence). The V end was cut by 2 bases, the J end by 1 base, with 14 bases between. The length of the CDR3 is 16 residues.

The chain uses TRBV2 and TRBJ1-2; no definite D call. CDR1 is SNHLY, CDR2 FYNNEI, per germline. V lost 11 bases to trimming and J lost 1 base, with 8 bases between them. CDR3 length: 11 residues. CDR3 loop: CAEASNYGYTF. The CDR3 DNA is TGTGCCGAGGCAAGTAACTATGGCTACACCTTC.

The CDR3 bases are TGTGCCAGCAGTGAGAGTCCTTTCACCTACGAGCAGTACTTC. This sequence encodes CASSESPFTYEQYF. The chain couples TRBV25-1 to TRBJ2-5; no reliable D call. Gene TRBJ2-7 matches the end of the DNA better, so the J call may be wrong. This CDR3 is built from 14 residues. From germline, CDR1 is MGHDK and CDR2 SYGVNS.

This chain links TRBV5-4 with TRBJ1-5, with D perhaps matching TRBD1 (5 bases). The CDR3 extends over 12 amino acids. Trimming took 4 bases from V and 7 from J, leaving 9 bases between them. The germline V gene has CDR1 SGHNT and CDR2 YYREEE (reference sequence). The DNA for the CDR3 is TGTGCCAGCAGCCTCAAGGGGCAGCCCCAGCATTTT. This codes for CASSLKGQPQHF.

The chain uses TRBV7-9 and TRBJ1-2; D is ambiguous. In germline, CDR1 is SEHNR, CDR2 FQNEAQ (reference sequence). V lost 5 bases and J 4 bases, leaving 14 bases between the germline ends. CDR3 size: 14 residues. CDR3 bases: TGTGCCAGCAGCCCAGAGGGCGGCACCTATGGCTACACCTTC. Translation: CASSPEGGTYGYTF.

This clone has only one observation. The chain carries TRBV19 and TRBJ1-5; the match to TRBD1 covers 9 bases. CDR1 and CDR2 (germline): LNHDA, SQIVND (reference sequence). The CDR3 covers 16 residues. Germline trimming cut 4 bases from V and 2 bases from J; bases unmatched to any gene: 6. CDR3 DNA sequence: TGTGCCAGTAGTAAAAAAACAGGGGGCGGCAATCAGCCCCAGCATTTT. This gives the protein CASSKKTGGGNQPQHF.

The chain is built from TRBV15 and TRBJ1-4; D unresolved. Germline V gene lookup returns CDR1 LNHNV and CDR2 YYDKDF (reference sequence). V lost 1 base, J lost 7 bases, and 7 bases lay in between. The CDR3 length is 13 residues. CDR3 sequence reads: CATSRVRSEKLFF. CDR3 nucleotides: TGTGCCACCAGCAGAGTCAGATCTGAAAAACTGTTTTTT.

The chain joins TRBV18 to TRBJ2-2, with unresolved D. The CDR3 spans 13 residues. The germline CDR1 and CDR2 sequences are KGHSH and LQKENI. The V gene lost 1 base and the J gene lost 3 bases, with 3 bases spanning the gap. CDR3 in amino acids: CASSPRDTGELFF. The CDR3 DNA is TGTGCCAGCTCACCACGCGACACCGGGGAGCTGTTTTTT. Full variable domain (outside the CDR3, taken from reference TRBV18 and TRBJ2-2): NAGVMQNPRHLVRRRGQEARLRCSPMKGHSHVYWYRQLPEEGLKFMVYLQKENIIDESGMPKERFSAEFPKEGPSILRIQQVVRGDSAAYFCASSPRDTGELFFGEGSRLTVL.

The chain combines TRBV19 with TRBJ2-2; TRBD2 agrees at 14 bases. Germline loops: CDR1 LNHDA, CDR2 SQIVND (reference sequence). The CDR3 spans 17 residues. V was pared by 4 bases and J by 5 bases, with 6 bases of the junction left unmatched. CDR3 sequence reads: CASSRGLAGVGTGELFF. DNA for the CDR3: TGTGCCAGTAGTAGGGGACTAGCGGGAGTTGGGACCGGGGAGCTGTTTTTT.